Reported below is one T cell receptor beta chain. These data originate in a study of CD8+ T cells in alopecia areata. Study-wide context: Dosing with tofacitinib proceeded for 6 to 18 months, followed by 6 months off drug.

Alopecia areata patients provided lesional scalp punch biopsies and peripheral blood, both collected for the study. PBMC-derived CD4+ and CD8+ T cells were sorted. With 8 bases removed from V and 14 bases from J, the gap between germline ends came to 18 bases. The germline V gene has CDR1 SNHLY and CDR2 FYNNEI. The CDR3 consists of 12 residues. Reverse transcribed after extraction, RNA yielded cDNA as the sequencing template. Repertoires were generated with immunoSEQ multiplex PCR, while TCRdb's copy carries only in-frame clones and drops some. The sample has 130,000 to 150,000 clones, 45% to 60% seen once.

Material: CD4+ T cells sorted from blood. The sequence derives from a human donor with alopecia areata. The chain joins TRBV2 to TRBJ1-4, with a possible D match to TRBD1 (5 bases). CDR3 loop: CASRTTSEGLFF. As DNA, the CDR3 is TGTGCCAGCCGAACCACATCGGAGGGGCTGTTTTTT.